The T cell receptor beta chain described here comes from a study of blood T cell repertoires in COVID-19. The CDR3 length is 15 residues. V dropped 1 base and J dropped 4 bases, with 11 bases sitting between them. From germline, CDR1 is SGHTA and CDR2 FQGNSA. Some clones are missing from TCRdb's copy, which holds only in-frame ones; the method was immunoSEQ multiplex PCR. The table records roughly 200,000 clones, 70% to 85% of them present only once. The clonotype comes from a woman aged 60 to 75 with acute COVID-19. The sample consisted of PBMCs or T cells enriched from blood (not recorded which). The chain couples TRBV7-2 to TRBJ1-5, with a possible D match to TRBD1 (5 bases). CDR3 DNA sequence: TGTGCCAGCAGCTTAGAAAGGGGCATGAATCAGCCCCAGCATTTT. It specifies CASSLERGMNQPQHF.